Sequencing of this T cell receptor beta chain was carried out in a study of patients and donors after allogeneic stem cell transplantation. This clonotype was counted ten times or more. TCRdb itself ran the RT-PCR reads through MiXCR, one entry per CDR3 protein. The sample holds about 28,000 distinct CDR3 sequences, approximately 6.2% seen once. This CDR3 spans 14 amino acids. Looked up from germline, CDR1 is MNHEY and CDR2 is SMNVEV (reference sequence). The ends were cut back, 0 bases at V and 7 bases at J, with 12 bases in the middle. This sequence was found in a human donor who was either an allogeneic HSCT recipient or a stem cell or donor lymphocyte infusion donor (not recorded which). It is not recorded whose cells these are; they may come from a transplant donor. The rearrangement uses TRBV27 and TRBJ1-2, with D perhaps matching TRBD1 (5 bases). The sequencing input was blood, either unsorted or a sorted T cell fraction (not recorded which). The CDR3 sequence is CASSLSAGLGGYTF. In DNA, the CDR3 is TGTGCCAGCAGTTTATCGGCAGGGCTAGGTGGCTACACCTTC.